This T cell receptor (beta chain) emerged from a study of blood T cell repertoires in COVID-19. Germline CDR1 SEHNR, CDR2 FQNEAQ (reference sequence). Trimming removed 5 bases from V and 12 bases from J, with 10 bases in between. The CDR3 covers 11 residues. The sample holds a few counts of this clone. Sequencing used immunoSEQ multiplex PCR; TCRdb keeps in-frame clones, though not all of them. The sample comprises roughly 87,000 clones, about three quarters of which are singletons, and about 15% rests with the top ten. This clonotype originated in a woman of 80 years or more with acute or convalescent COVID-19. The sequencing input was peripheral blood. V gene TRBV7-9 combines with J gene TRBJ1-4, with a weak D call TRBD1 (5 bases). Written as DNA, the CDR3 is TGTGCCAGCAGCCGGGGGAACCAACTGTTTTTT. It specifies CASSRGNQLFF. The full variable domain, in which reference TRBV7-9 and TRBJ1-4 provide the parts outside the CDR3, is DTGVSQNPRHKITKRGQNVTFRCDPISEHNRLYWYRQTLGQGPEFLTYFQNEAQLEKSRLLSDRFSAERPKGSFSTLEIQRTEQGDSAMYLCASSRGNQLFFGSGTQLSVL.